Listed below are T cell receptor beta chains from one sample, sequenced in a study of tumor and adjacent non-tumor tissue in lung cancer. In TCRdb, the multiplex PCR reads were re-called with MiXCR into one record per CDR3 protein. The sample includes approximately 120,000 distinct CDR3 sequences, roughly 80% seen only once; the top ten take more than 35%. The sample consisted of lung tumor tissue. All receptors come from a woman aged 55-75 years with non-small cell lung cancer. Both conserved end residues are part of each CDR3. D genes are given only for firm matches. Size values are once, few and many counts, or a class for expanded clones, and some rows have none.

d_call j_call clone_size v_call cdr3_nt cdr3_aa
- TRBJ1-1 - TRBV7-9 TGTGCCAGAAGCTTGACACCTAGTGGGGGCAGTCTGAACACTGAAGCTTTCTTT CARSLTPSGGSLNTEAFF
- TRBJ2-7 - TRBV20-1 TGCAGTGCTAGTGAAACTAACGGGAAATACGAGCAGCACTTT CSASETNGKYEQHF
TRBD2 TRBJ2-2 - TRBV11-1 TGTGCCAGCAGCCCTCGACTAGCGAGAGAATCCAGCGGGGAGCTGTTTTTT CASSPRLARESSGELFF
- TRBJ1-2 - TRBV11-2 TGTGCCAGCAGCTTTGGTCGACAGTGGACCACCTTC CASSFGRQWTTF
TRBD2 TRBJ2-1 few TRBV20-1 TGCAGTGCTAGATCAGGGACTAGCCAAATCTACAATGTGCAGATCTTC CSARSGTSQIYNVQIF
- TRBJ2-7 - TRBV9 TGTGCCAGCAGCGCGCGACTTAGCGGATCCTCCTACGAGCAGTACTTC CASSARLSGSSYEQYF
- TRBJ2-2 - TRBV6-4 TGTGCCAGCAATGAGGGACACCAGGTTGGGGAGCTGTTTTTT CASNEGHQVGELFF
TRBD1 TRBJ1-1 many TRBV7-9 TGTGCCAGCAGCTTCCGGGACAGGCCGAAAGCTTTCTTT CASSFRDRPKAFF
- TRBJ1-1 - TRBV11-3 TGTGCCAGCAGCCTTAAGGTGAAGACTGATGCTTTCTTT CASSLKVKTDAFF
- TRBJ1-4 - TRBV11-3 TGTGCCAGCAGCTTACAATCCATAGAAAAACTGTTTTTT CASSLQSIEKLFF
TRBD1 TRBJ2-1 - TRBV11-2 TGTACCAACAGCTTTTCCGACAGGGGAGATGAGCAGTCCTTC CTNSFSDRGDEQSF
- TRBJ2-3 - TRBV6-2/TRBV6-3 TGTGCCAGCACCGACGGTGCAGAGACGCAGTATTTT CASTDGAETQYF
- TRBJ2-2 few TRBV6-2/TRBV6-3 TGTGTCAGTAGTTACACCCAACAGAGGGCTAACACCGGGGAGCTGTTTTTT CVSSYTQQRANTGELFF
- TRBJ2-1 - TRBV7-3 TGTGCTAGCAGCCCAACTGACGGGAGCTACAATGAGCAGCTCTTC CASSPTDGSYNEQLF
- TRBJ1-6 - TRBV5-1 TGCGCCAGCAACTTCGGGGGGGTCGCAAGTTCACCCCTCCACTTT CASNFGGVASSPLHF
TRBD1 TRBJ2-1 - TRBV11-3 TGTGCCAGCAGGTTAACGGCAGGGGGTGACAATGAGCAGTTCTTC CASRLTAGGDNEQFF
- TRBJ2-3 - TRBV29-1 TGCAGCGTGGGACTCACCGGCACGGATACGCAGTATTTT CSVGLTGTDTQYF
- TRBJ2-5 - TRBV20-1 TGCAGTGTTAGAGTCAGGGTAGGAGAGACCCAGTACTTC CSVRVRVGETQYF
TRBD2 TRBJ2-1 - TRBV4-1 TGCGCCAGCAGCCGCCCAGCTAGCGGGGGGGCCGATGAGCGGTTCTTC CASSRPASGGADERFF
- TRBJ2-1 - TRBV29-1 TGTAGCGTTGATCATCTAGCGATCAATGAGCAGTTCTTC CSVDHLAINEQFF
TRBD1 TRBJ1-2 - TRBV27 TGTGCCAGCAGTTGGAGCCAGGGGGATGGCTACACCTTC CASSWSQGDGYTF
- TRBJ2-7 - TRBV6-6 TGTGCCAGCAGTAGCCAGACAGGCGGAGACTGCGAGCAGTGCTTC CASSSQTGGDCEQCF
- TRBJ1-5 - TRBV4-3 TGCGCCAGCAGCCAAGATATACCGGGCTACAGCAATCAGCACAAGTATTTT CASSQDIPGYSNQHKYF
- TRBJ2-2 - TRBV28 TGTGCCAGCAGCTCACCCGGGCCCCAAGTCGGGAAGCTGTTTTTT CASSSPGPQVGKLFF
- TRBJ1-1 - TRBV11-2 TGTGCCAGCAGCTTAGATCACTCAACGGTAACTGAAGCTTTCTTT CASSLDHSTVTEAFF
- TRBJ1-6 many TRBV4-2 TGTGCCAGCAGCCTCGCGGGGCAGCAAAGGAGCTCCTATAATTCACCCCTCCACTTT CASSLAGQQRSSYNSPLHF
- TRBJ1-1 - TRBV5-1 TGCGCCAGCAGCTTGGGCCGCATATATGGGGATGAAGCTTTCTTT CASSLGRIYGDEAFF
- TRBJ2-6 - TRBV5-6 TGTGACAGCAGCTCCCTACGGGTCCAGGGGAGTGGGGCCAACGTCCTGACTTTC CDSSSLRVQGSGANVLTF
- TRBJ2-3 - TRBV11-2 TGTGCCAGCAGCTTATCCACCGGGACATCCACAGATACGCAGTATTTT CASSLSTGTSTDTQYF
- TRBJ2-3 - TRBV11-2 TGTGCCAGCAGCGCACAAGATATGCAGTATTTT CASSAQDMQYF
- TRBJ2-1 - TRBV20-1 TGCAGTGCTCCCCCGGTCGGAGGATTTGGTAAGCAGTTCTTC CSAPPVGGFGKQFF
- TRBJ1-1 - TRBV28 TGTGCCAGCGGTACCCGACCAACGGCTTTCTTT CASGTRPTAFF
- TRBJ1-1 - TRBV6-1 TGTGCCAGCCAAACCAGCAGGGAAACTGAAGCTTTCTTT CASQTSRETEAFF
- TRBJ2-5 - TRBV20-1 TGCAGCGGGGAGGGGGGTCGTGAAGGGACCCAGTACTTC CSGEGGREGTQYF
TRBD1 TRBJ1-5 many TRBV6-2/TRBV6-3 TGTGCCAGCAGTGCCCTCCGGGACAGGAACGGTCAGCCCCAGCATTTT CASSALRDRNGQPQHF
- TRBJ1-1 - TRBV6-1 TGTGCCAGCGGTGAAGGAGGGGGGGGTCGGAACATTGAAGCTTTCTTT CASGEGGGGRNIEAFF
- TRBJ2-1 - TRBV19 TGTGCCAGTAGTATGGAACAATCCAGTGAGCAGTTCTTC CASSMEQSSEQFF
- TRBJ2-7 - TRBV6-2/TRBV6-3 TGTGCCAGCAGTGCCATTCTCTATGAACAGTACTTC CASSAILYEQYF
- TRBJ2-1 - TRBV6-2/TRBV6-3 TGTGCCAGCTGTTACTCGATCCAGCGTGGGGACAATGAGCAATTCTTC CASCYSIQRGDNEQFF
TRBD2 TRBJ2-7 few TRBV20-1 TGCAGTGCTAGAGTCGGGAGGGTTATCCACGAGCATTATTTC CSARVGRVIHEHYF
- TRBJ1-2 - TRBV11-2 TGTGCCAGCAGCGTTTATGGGACCCAGGTTGGCTACACCTTC CASSVYGTQVGYTF
TRBD2 TRBJ2-1 many TRBV20-1 TGCAGTGCCCACGGGACTAGCGATTTCAATGAGCAGTTCTTC CSAHGTSDFNEQFF
TRBD2 TRBJ2-4 - TRBV12-3/TRBV12-4 TGTGCCAGCAATGCTAGCGGGAGAAACATTCAGAACTTC CASNASGRNIQNF
- TRBJ2-2 - TRBV11-2 TGTGTCAGCAGCTTTGTATTGGCGGCGCACACCGGGGAGCTATTTTTT CVSSFVLAAHTGELFF
- TRBJ1-1 - TRBV6-5 TGTGCCAGCAGCTGCCAAATTGGGCTCCAATCTTTCTTT CASSCQIGLQSFF
- TRBJ2-1 - TRBV28 TGTGCCAGTAGTTTTACGGGGGACGGCAATAAGCAGTTCTTC CASSFTGDGNKQFF